This T cell receptor (beta chain) was sequenced for a study of cytomegalovirus exposure and HLA in healthy donors. The CDR3 is 15 amino acids. Germline lookup yields CDR1 MNHEY and CDR2 SVGAGI. V was clipped by 0 bases and J by 4 bases, with 12 bases between them. Vbeta (60) and Jbeta (13) primers were used in the PCR. Assay: immunoSEQ multiplex PCR; the TCRdb copy retains only in-frame clones and omits some. The profile shows roughly 120,000 clones, approximately 80% of them singletons. What was sequenced was PBMCs. The J gene is TRBJ1-2, the V gene TRBV6-5; D not resolved. The receptor's source is a woman aged 40 to 50 in good health and CMV-seronegative. The CDR3 region is CASSYSKQSVYGYTF. The CDR3 DNA reads TGTGCCAGCAGTTACTCGAAACAGTCGGTCTATGGCTACACCTTC.